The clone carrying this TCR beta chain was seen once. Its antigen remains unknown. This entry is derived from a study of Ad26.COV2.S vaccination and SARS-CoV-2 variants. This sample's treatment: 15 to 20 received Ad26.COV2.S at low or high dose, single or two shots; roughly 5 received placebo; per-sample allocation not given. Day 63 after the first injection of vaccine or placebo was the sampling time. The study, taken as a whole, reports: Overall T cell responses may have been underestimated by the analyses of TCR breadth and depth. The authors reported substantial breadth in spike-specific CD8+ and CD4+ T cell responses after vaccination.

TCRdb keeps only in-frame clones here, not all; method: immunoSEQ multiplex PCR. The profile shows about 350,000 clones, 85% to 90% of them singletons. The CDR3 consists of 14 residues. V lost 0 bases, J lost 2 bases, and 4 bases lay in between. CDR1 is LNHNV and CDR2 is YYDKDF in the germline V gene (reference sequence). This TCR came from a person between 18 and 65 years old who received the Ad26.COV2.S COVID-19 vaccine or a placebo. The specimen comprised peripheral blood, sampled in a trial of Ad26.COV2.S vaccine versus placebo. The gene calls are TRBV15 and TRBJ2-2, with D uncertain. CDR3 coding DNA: TGTGCCACCAGCAGAGATGGCAACACCGGGGAGCTGTTTTTT. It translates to CATSRDGNTGELFF.